Following are 8 T cell receptor beta chains from one sample sequenced in a study of blood T cell repertoires in COVID-19. TCRdb's copy holds only in-frame clones and misses some; the assay was immunoSEQ multiplex PCR. There are some 74,000 clones in the sample; around 88% occur only once, and 6.5% to 8.5% lies in the top ten. The specimen was peripheral blood. The receptors originated from an elderly woman with acute or convalescent COVID-19.

The gene calls are TRBV7-2 and TRBJ2-1; TRBD2 agrees at 7 bases. Germline CDR1 and CDR2: SGHTA and FQGNSA. V lost 4 bases to trimming and J lost 0 bases; unmatched junction nucleotides: 3. The CDR3 consists of 15 residues. CDR3: CASSSGGFSYNEQFF. CDR3 DNA sequence: TGTGCCAGCAGCTCCGGGGGGTTCTCCTACAATGAGCAGTTCTTC.

This chain joins TRBV11-2 and TRBJ1-2; D is uncertain. V was cut by 1 base and J by 4 bases, with 10 bases left in between. The CDR3 extends over 14 amino acids. From germline, CDR1 is SGHAT and CDR2 FQNNGV. CDR3 sequence (DNA): TGTGCCAGCAGCTTAGGTCAGGTGGGCTATGGCTACACCTTC. It specifies CASSLGQVGYGYTF.

A word on this clone: The same CDR3 is also encoded by other DNA sequences in this sample. The chain is built from TRBV5-1 and TRBJ1-5; D is uncertain. Germline CDR1 and CDR2: SGHRS and YFSETQ. The V end lost 0 bases, the J end lost 2 bases, and 9 bases lay between the germline ends. The CDR3 loop spans 15 amino acids. CDR3 protein: CASSLEGGGNQPQHF. The CDR3 region has the DNA TGCGCCAGCAGCTTGGAGGGAGGCGGCAATCAGCCCCAGCATTTT.

The chain uses TRBV15 and TRBJ1-1, with D possibly being TRBD1 (6 bases). This CDR3 region has 13 residues. CDR1 and CDR2 from the germline V gene are LNHNV and YYDKDF (reference sequence). Trimming shortened V by 0 bases and J by 11 bases, and 13 bases separated the two germline ends. The CDR3 region is CATSRETGSEAFF. The CDR3 bases are TGTGCCACCAGCAGAGAGACAGGCTCAGAGGCTTTCTTT.

The chain joins TRBV6-2 or TRBV6-3 to TRBJ2-7; 9 bases align to TRBD1. The V segment lost 6 bases and the J segment 2 bases; nucleotides outside the gene matches: 5. The CDR3 sequence is 14 residues long. The germline V gene has CDR1 MNHEY and CDR2 SVGEGT. Here the CDR3 DNA reads TGTGCCAGCAGCAACGGGGACAGGGCCTACGAGCAGTACTTC. Translating gives CASSNGDRAYEQYF.

This clone was counted a few times. The chain is built from TRBV18 and TRBJ2-5, with 7 bases matching TRBD2. The CDR3 is 15 residues long. Germline V gene data show CDR1 as KGHSH and CDR2 as LQKENI. Trimming took 0 bases from V and 2 from J; bases not matched to a gene: 3. CDR3 loop: CASSPPAGEQETQYF. The CDR3 nucleotides read TGTGCCAGCTCACCACCGGCGGGGGAGCAAGAGACCCAGTACTTC.

J is TRBJ2-1 and V is TRBV6-5; D uncertain. The CDR3 loop spans 13 amino acids. The germline V and J ends were trimmed by 0 bases and 8 bases, with 8 bases remaining between them. Germline CDR1 is MNHEY and CDR2 is SVGAGI. CDR3 sequence: CASSYSNSHEQFF. The CDR3 DNA is TGTGCCAGCAGTTACTCAAACAGTCATGAGCAGTTCTTC.

V and J are TRBV29-1 and TRBJ1-3, with 7 nucleotides matching TRBD1. Looked up from germline, CDR1 is SQVTM and CDR2 is ANQGSEA. The V and J ends lost 7 bases and 3 bases, in that order; junction bases with no gene match: 0. CDR3 length: 11 residues. The DNA for the CDR3 is TGCAGCGGGACAGGTGGAAACACCATATATTTT. Protein sequence: CSGTGGNTIYF.